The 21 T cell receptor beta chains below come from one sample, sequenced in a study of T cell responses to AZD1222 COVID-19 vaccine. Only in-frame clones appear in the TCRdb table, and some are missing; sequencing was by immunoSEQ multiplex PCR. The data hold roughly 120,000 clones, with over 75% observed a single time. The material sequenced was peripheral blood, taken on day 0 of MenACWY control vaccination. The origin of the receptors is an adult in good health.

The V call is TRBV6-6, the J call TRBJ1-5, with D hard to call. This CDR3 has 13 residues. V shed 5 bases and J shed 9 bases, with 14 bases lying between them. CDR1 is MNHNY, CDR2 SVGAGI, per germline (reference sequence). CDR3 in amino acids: CASSPGGGWPQHF. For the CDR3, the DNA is TGTGCCAGCAGTCCGGGAGGCGGCTGGCCCCAGCATTTT.

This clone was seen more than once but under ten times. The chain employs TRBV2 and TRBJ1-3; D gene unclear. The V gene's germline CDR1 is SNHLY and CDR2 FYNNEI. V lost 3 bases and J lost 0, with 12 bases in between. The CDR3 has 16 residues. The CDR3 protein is CASSDLQRFSGNTIYF. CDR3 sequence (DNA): TGTGCCAGCAGTGACCTTCAGAGATTCTCTGGAAACACCATATATTTT.

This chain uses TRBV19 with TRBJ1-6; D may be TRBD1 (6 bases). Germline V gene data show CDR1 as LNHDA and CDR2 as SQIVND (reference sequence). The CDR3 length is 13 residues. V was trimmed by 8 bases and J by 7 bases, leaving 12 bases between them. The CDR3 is CASCRQENSPLHF. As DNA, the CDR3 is TGTGCCAGTTGTCGACAGGAGAATTCACCCCTCCACTTT.

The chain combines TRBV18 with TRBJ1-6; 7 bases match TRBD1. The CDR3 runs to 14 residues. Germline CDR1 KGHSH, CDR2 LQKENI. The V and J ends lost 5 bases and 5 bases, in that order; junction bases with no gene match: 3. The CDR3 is CASSIQGNNSPLHF. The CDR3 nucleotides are TGTGCCAGCTCAATACAGGGGAATAATTCACCCCTCCACTTT.

CDR3 DNA: TGTGCCAGCAGTAGGCAGGGGGCGAAGAGTAATGAGCAGTTCTTC. It yields the protein CASSRQGAKSNEQFF. The chain is built from TRBV3-1 (or the pseudogene TRBV3-2) and TRBJ2-1; 8 nucleotides agree with TRBD1. V lost 6 bases, J lost 7 bases, and 11 bases stayed unmatched. This CDR3 is built from 15 residues. Germline V CDR1 and CDR2: LGHDT, YNNKEL (reference sequence).

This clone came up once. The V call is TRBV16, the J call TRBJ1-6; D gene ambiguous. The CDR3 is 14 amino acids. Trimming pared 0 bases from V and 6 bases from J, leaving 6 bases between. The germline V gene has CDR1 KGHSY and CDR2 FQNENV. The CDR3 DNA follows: TGTGCCAGCAGCCAATCAGGCCGTAATTCACCCCTCCACTTT. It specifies CASSQSGRNSPLHF.

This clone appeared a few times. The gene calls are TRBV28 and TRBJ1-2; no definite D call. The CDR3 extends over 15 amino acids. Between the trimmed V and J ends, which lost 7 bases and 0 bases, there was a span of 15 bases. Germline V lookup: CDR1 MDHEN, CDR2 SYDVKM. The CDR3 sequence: CASTKVQRTNYGYTF. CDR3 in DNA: TGTGCCAGCACCAAGGTCCAGAGAACTAACTATGGCTACACCTTC.

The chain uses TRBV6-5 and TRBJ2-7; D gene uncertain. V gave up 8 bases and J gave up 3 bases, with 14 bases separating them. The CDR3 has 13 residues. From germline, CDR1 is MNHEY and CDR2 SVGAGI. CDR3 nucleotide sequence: TGTGCCAGCGCGATAAACTTATACTACGAGCAGTACTTC. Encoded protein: CASAINLYYEQYF.

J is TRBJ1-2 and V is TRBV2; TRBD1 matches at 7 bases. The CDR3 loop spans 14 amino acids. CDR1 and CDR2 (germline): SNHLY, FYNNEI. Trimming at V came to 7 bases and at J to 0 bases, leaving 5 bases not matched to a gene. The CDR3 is CASNIQGANYGYTF. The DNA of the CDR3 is TGTGCCAGCAACATTCAGGGGGCTAACTATGGCTACACCTTC. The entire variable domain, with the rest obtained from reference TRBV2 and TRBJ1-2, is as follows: EPEVTQTPSHQVTQMGQEVILRCVPISNHLYFYWYRQILGQKVEFLVSFYNNEISEKSEIFDDQFSVERPDGSNFTLKIRSTKLEDSAMYFCASNIQGANYGYTFGSGTRLTVV.

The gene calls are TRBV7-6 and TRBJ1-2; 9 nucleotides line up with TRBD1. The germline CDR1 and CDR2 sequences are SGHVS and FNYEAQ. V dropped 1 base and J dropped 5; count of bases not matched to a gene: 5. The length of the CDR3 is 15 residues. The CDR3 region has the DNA TGTGCCAGCAGCTTAGAAACAGGGGGCGCGTATGGCTACACCTTC. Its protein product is CASSLETGGAYGYTF.

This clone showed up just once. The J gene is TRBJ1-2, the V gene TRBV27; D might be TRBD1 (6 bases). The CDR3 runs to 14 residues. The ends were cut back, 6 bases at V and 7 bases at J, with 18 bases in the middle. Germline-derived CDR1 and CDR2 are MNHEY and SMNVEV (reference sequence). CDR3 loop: CASSDLLRGSGYTF. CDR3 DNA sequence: TGTGCCAGCAGCGATCTTCTCAGGGGATCTGGCTACACCTTC.

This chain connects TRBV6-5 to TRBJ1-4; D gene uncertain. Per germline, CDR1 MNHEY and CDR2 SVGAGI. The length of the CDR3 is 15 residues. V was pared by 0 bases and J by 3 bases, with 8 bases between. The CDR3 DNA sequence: TGTGCCAGCAGTTACTCGACCGCTGCTAATGAAAAACTGTTTTTT. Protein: CASSYSTAANEKLFF.

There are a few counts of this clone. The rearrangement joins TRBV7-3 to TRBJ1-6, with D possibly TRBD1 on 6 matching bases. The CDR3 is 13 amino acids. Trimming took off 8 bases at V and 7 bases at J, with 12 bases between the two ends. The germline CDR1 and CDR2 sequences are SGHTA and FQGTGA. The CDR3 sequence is CASGAGANSPLHF. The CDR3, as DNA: TGTGCCAGCGGGGCAGGGGCGAATTCACCCCTCCACTTT.

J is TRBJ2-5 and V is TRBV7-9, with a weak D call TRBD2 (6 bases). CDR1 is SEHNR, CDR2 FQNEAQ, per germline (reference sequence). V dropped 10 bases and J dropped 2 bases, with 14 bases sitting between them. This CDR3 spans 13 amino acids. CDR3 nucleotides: TGTGCCACCGCCGCCAGCGGGCAAGAGACCCAGTACTTC. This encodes CATAASGQETQYF. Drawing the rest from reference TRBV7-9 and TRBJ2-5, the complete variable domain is DTGVSQNPRHKITKRGQNVTFRCDPISEHNRLYWYRQTLGQGPEFLTYFQNEAQLEKSRLLSDRFSAERPKGSFSTLEIQRTEQGDSAMYLCATAASGQETQYFGPGTRLLVL.

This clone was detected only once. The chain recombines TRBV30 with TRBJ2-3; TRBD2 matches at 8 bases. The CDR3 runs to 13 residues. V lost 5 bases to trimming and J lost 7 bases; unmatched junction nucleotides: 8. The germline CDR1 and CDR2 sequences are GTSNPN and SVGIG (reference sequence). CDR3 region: CAWFRGGPYTQYF. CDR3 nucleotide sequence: TGTGCCTGGTTCCGCGGGGGGCCATATACGCAGTATTTT.

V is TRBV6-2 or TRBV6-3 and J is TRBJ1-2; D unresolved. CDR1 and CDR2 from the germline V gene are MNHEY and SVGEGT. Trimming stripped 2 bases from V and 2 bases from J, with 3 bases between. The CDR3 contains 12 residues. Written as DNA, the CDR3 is TGTGCCAGCAGTTACCCAAACTATGGCTACACCTTC. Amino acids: CASSYPNYGYTF.

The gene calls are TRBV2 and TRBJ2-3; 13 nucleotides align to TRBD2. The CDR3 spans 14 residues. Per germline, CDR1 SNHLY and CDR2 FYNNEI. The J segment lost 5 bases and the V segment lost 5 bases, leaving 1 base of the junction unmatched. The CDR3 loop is CASSWTSGRDTQYF. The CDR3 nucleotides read TGTGCCAGCAGTTGGACTAGCGGGAGAGATACGCAGTATTTT. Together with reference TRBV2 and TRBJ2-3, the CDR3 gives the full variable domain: EPEVTQTPSHQVTQMGQEVILRCVPISNHLYFYWYRQILGQKVEFLVSFYNNEISEKSEIFDDQFSVERPDGSNFTLKIRSTKLEDSAMYFCASSWTSGRDTQYFGPGTRLTVL.

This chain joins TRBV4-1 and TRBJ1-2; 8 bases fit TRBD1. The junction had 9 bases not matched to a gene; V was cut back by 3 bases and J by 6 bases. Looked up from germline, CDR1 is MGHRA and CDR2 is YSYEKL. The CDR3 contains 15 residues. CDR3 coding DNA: TGCGCCAGCAGCCAGGCGAACAGGGGGGCGAATGGCTACACCTTC. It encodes CASSQANRGANGYTF.

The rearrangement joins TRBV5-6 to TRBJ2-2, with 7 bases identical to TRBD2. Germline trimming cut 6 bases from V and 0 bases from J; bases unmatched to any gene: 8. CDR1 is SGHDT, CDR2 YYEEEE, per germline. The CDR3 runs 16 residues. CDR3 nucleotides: TGTGCCAGCACCCTGTGGGGGGGACCGAACACCGGGGAGCTGTTTTTT. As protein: CASTLWGGPNTGELFF.

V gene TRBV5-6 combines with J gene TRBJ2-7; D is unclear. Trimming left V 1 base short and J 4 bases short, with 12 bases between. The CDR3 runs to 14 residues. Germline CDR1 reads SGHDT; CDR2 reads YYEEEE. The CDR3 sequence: CASSLFQVEYEQYF. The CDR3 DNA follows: TGTGCCAGCAGCTTGTTCCAGGTGGAGTACGAGCAGTACTTC.

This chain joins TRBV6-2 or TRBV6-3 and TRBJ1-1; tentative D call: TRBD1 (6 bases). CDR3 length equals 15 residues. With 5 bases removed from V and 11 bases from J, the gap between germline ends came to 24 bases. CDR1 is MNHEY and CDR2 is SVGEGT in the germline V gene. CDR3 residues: CASSPHRTARTKAFF. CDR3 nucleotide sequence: TGTGCCAGCAGTCCCCACCGGACAGCGCGTACTAAGGCTTTCTTT.